This TCR beta chain comes out of a study of blood T cell repertoires in COVID-19. Original processing notes: Estimates of nucleated cell counts were drawn from the amplification of reference gene primers. TCRdb keeps only in-frame clones here, not all; method: immunoSEQ multiplex PCR. The DNA was the basis for D and trimming; V, J and clone size are from that table. The table shows fewer than 250,000 clones, with 70% to 80% occurring only once. The sample holds a few counts of this clone. The germline V gene has CDR1 MGHDK and CDR2 SYGVNS. V lost 3 bases and J lost 7, with 16 bases in between. The CDR3 loop spans 14 amino acids.

This sequence was found in a woman aged 45-65 years with acute or convalescent COVID-19. Sequencing was done on a sample of peripheral blood. This chain connects TRBV25-1 to TRBJ2-7; D is unresolved. CDR3 bases: TGTGCCAGCAGTGATCGGAAAGGCCCTAGGGAGCAGTACTTC. This codes for CASSDRKGPREQYF.